A single T cell receptor (beta chain) is shown here with its context. Its antigen is not known. A read error may be the cause here, since a much bigger clone is one base away. Total RNA amounts of at least 6 micrograms were extracted per sample. This record belongs to a study of blood T cells in healthy people across ages. The germline gives CDR1 ENHRY, CDR2 SYGVKD. The CDR3 is 15 residues long. Trimming cost V 2 bases and J 5 bases; bases outside gene matches: 6. The study, taken as a whole, reports: Naive T cell percentage and TCR beta diversity correlated strongly.

A second PCR, run for about 6 to 11 cycles, used a sample-barcoded 5' primer plus a J-beta primer mix. TCRdb re-analysed the 5' RACE reads in MiXCR, keeping a single row per CDR3 protein. The sample contains roughly 640,000 distinct CDR3 sequences, under 30% of which appear only once. V is TRBV10-3 and J is TRBJ1-5; 7 nucleotides match TRBD1. The TCR sequence derives from a woman older than 75 in good health. What was sequenced was blood. For the CDR3, the DNA is TGTGCCATCAGTGAGCACCAAACAGGGGATCAGCCCCAGCATTTT. This encodes CAISEHQTGDQPQHF.